This passage covers 18 T cell receptor beta chains from one sample sequenced in a study of OX40 agonist ivuxolimab in advanced cancers. The protocol was immunoSEQ multiplex PCR, while the TCRdb copy is restricted to in-frame clones and leaves out a portion. The table has around 63,000 clones, roughly nine tenths seen once; the top ten hold about 1%. The sequencing here drew on CD4+ or CD8+ T cells sorted from blood, taken in a trial of the OX40 agonist ivuxolimab. These receptors were obtained from an adult with an advanced solid tumor such as melanoma, head and neck, liver or kidney cancer.

This chain links TRBV10-3 with TRBJ2-3; 8 bases fit TRBD1. The CDR3 is made up of 14 amino acids. V shed 6 bases, J shed 5 bases, and the junction held 7 bases outside the gene matches. The germline CDR1 and CDR2 sequences are ENHRY and SYGVKD. The CDR3 region has the DNA TGTGCCATCAGCCAGGGGGCGCAACAAGATACGCAGTATTTT. Its protein is CAISQGAQQDTQYF.

This clone was seen a few times. This chain links TRBV5-6 with TRBJ2-7; 14 positions agree with TRBD2. In germline, CDR1 is SGHDT, CDR2 YYEEEE. This CDR3 is built from 16 residues. The V segment lost 2 bases and the J segment 7 bases; nucleotides outside the gene matches: 8. The DNA for the CDR3 is TGTGCCAGCAGCTTCCGGACTAGCGGGGGGCCTCGAGAGCAGTACTTC. This translates into CASSFRTSGGPREQYF.

This clone was detected only a few times. The chain combines TRBV5-6 with TRBJ1-2, with TRBD1 matching over 10 bases. The junction had 7 bases not matched to a gene; V was cut back by 4 bases and J by 4 bases. The germline V gene encodes CDR1 SGHDT and CDR2 YYEEEE. CDR3 length equals 15 residues. The CDR3 is CASSARDRGPYGYTF. The DNA of the CDR3 is TGTGCCAGCAGCGCCCGGGACAGGGGCCCCTATGGCTACACCTTC.

A single count supports this clone. This rearrangement joins TRBV4-2 to TRBJ2-3, with D hard to call. CDR1 is LGHNA and CDR2 is YNFKEQ in the germline V gene. The CDR3 covers 13 residues. Trimming removed 0 bases at V and 4 bases at J, with 5 bases between. The CDR3 loop is CASSQDPADTQYF. CDR3 sequence (DNA): TGTGCCAGCAGCCAAGATCCCGCAGATACGCAGTATTTT.

This clone was seen only once. The V call is TRBV6-6, the J call TRBJ2-1; D gene uncertain. The V end lost 0 bases, the J end lost 4 bases, and 13 bases lay between the germline ends. Germline CDR1 MNHNY, CDR2 SVGAGI (reference sequence). The CDR3 is made up of 16 amino acids. The CDR3 nucleotides read TGTGCCAGCAGTTACTCGATCACCTCGTCGTACAATGAGCAGTTCTTC. Translated: CASSYSITSSYNEQFF.

The count of this clone is one. The J gene is TRBJ2-5, the V gene TRBV10-3, with TRBD1 identical over 7 bases. The CDR3 is made up of 14 amino acids. CDR1 and CDR2 (germline): ENHRY, SYGVKD. V lost 4 bases to trimming and J lost 2 bases; unmatched junction nucleotides: 4. The CDR3 here is CAISGGTAQETQYF. The DNA for the CDR3 is TGTGCCATCAGTGGGGGGACAGCACAAGAGACCCAGTACTTC.

This chain links TRBV9 with TRBJ1-5; a possible D gene is TRBD1 (6 bases). Germline V gene lookup returns CDR1 SGDLS and CDR2 YYNGEE. Trimming left V 4 bases short and J 5 bases short, with 25 bases between. This CDR3 contains 18 residues. The CDR3 is CASSLTPPGRGTYQPQHF. CDR3 DNA sequence: TGTGCCAGCAGCCTTACCCCCCCTGGCAGGGGTACTTATCAGCCCCAGCATTTT.

This clone was counted once. The chain uses TRBV7-9 and TRBJ2-5, with D possibly called TRBD1 or TRBD2 (5 bases each). CDR1 is SEHNR and CDR2 is FQNEAQ in the germline V gene (reference sequence). V lost 0 bases to trimming and J lost 1 base, with 9 bases between them. CDR3 length: 15 amino acids. The CDR3 DNA reads as TGTGCCAGCAGCTTAGCGACGGGACGCCAAGAGACCCAGTACTTC. Its translation is CASSLATGRQETQYF.

CDR3 DNA: TGCGCCAGCAGCCGAGGGACTGATACTTGGTACAATGAGCAGTTCTTC. Amino acids: CASSRGTDTWYNEQFF. The chain couples TRBV4-1 to TRBJ2-1; D possibly corresponds to TRBD2 (6 bases). Trimming cost V 4 bases and J 4 bases, with 17 bases left between them. Germline V gene lookup returns CDR1 MGHRA and CDR2 YSYEKL. The CDR3 spans 16 residues.

This clone has just one count. The V and J genes are TRBV7-9 and TRBJ2-2; tentative D call: TRBD1 (5 bases). V was pared by 8 bases and J by 7 bases, with 11 bases between. Germline loops: CDR1 SEHNR, CDR2 FQNEAQ (reference sequence). This CDR3 region has 12 residues. The chain's CDR3 is CASGQGNGELFF. For the CDR3, the DNA is TGTGCCAGCGGCCAGGGTAACGGGGAGCTGTTTTTT.

V and J are TRBV10-2 and TRBJ1-1; 7 nucleotides align to TRBD1. CDR1 and CDR2 (germline): WSHSY, SAAADI. V lost 7 bases, J lost 2 bases, and 7 bases stayed unmatched. CDR3 length equals 14 residues. The CDR3 region is CASKSQGPNTEAFF. CDR3 bases: TGCGCCAGCAAATCACAGGGGCCCAACACTGAAGCTTTCTTT.

The J gene is TRBJ1-1, the V gene TRBV7-9; 7 nucleotides agree with TRBD1. Germline values: CDR1 SEHNR, CDR2 FQNEAQ (reference sequence). V shed 4 bases, J shed 4 bases, and the junction held 6 bases outside the gene matches. This CDR3 comprises 14 residues. The CDR3: CASSSRQGGTEAFF. DNA for the CDR3: TGTGCCAGCAGCTCACGACAGGGTGGCACTGAAGCTTTCTTT. The full variable domain, its missing parts supplied by reference TRBV7-9 and TRBJ1-1, is DTGVSQNPRHKITKRGQNVTFRCDPISEHNRLYWYRQTLGQGPEFLTYFQNEAQLEKSRLLSDRFSAERPKGSFSTLEIQRTEQGDSAMYLCASSSRQGGTEAFFGQGTRLTVV.

The chain uses TRBV7-2 and TRBJ2-7; weak D call: TRBD2 (6 bases). V dropped 5 bases and J dropped 6 bases, with 14 bases sitting between them. The CDR3 covers 13 residues. Looked up from germline, CDR1 is SGHTA and CDR2 is FQGNSA. The chain's CDR3 is CASSAGPFSEQYF. CDR3 coding DNA: TGTGCCAGCAGCGCGGGGCCCTTTAGCGAGCAGTACTTC.

This clone was observed a single time. The rearrangement links TRBV2 to TRBJ2-2, with 9 nucleotides matching TRBD2. CDR3 length: 15 residues. V gave up 5 bases and J gave up 0 bases; unmatched junction bases: 1. Germline loops: CDR1 SNHLY, CDR2 FYNNEI. The CDR3 DNA reads as TGTGCCAGCAGTCGACTAGCGGCGAACACCGGGGAGCTGTTTTTT. Its protein product is CASSRLAANTGELFF.

V gene TRBV6-1 combines with J gene TRBJ1-2, with 7 bases aligning to TRBD1. CDR1 is MNHNS and CDR2 is SASEGT in the germline V gene. With V trimmed by 5 bases and J by 6 bases, 3 bases remained unmatched. The length of the CDR3 is 12 residues. Written as DNA, the CDR3 is TGTGCCAGCAGTAGACAGGGCCATGGCTACACCTTC. It encodes CASSRQGHGYTF.

This clone was recorded a few times. This chain joins TRBV5-1 and TRBJ1-3; the match to TRBD1 covers 8 bases. Looked up from germline, CDR1 is SGHRS and CDR2 is YFSETQ. This CDR3 contains 16 residues. V lost 4 bases and J lost 4; bases outside the gene matches: 10. The CDR3 loop reads CASSASGRGQGNTIYF. The DNA of the CDR3 is TGCGCCAGCAGCGCCTCGGGCAGGGGGCAAGGAAACACCATATATTTT.

The rearrangement joins TRBV19 to TRBJ1-5; no reliable D call. Trimming stripped 5 bases from V and 0 bases from J, with 23 bases between. Germline assignment: CDR1 LNHDA and CDR2 SQIVND (reference sequence). The CDR3 extends over 19 amino acids. CDR3 sequence (DNA): TGTGCCAGTAGTCAAGGCTATGGGAGGTACCTGGGTAGCAATCAGCCCCAGCATTTT. This encodes CASSQGYGRYLGSNQPQHF.

The chain links TRBV4-1 to TRBJ2-7; 7 bases align to TRBD2. The CDR3 consists of 16 residues. Germline V lookup: CDR1 MGHRA, CDR2 YSYEKL. V shed 4 bases and J 5 bases; nucleotides not matched to a gene: 14. In DNA form, the CDR3 reads TGCGCCAGCAGCCGAGGGGCTAGCGGATCTGGAAACGAGCAGTACTTC. It translates to CASSRGASGSGNEQYF.